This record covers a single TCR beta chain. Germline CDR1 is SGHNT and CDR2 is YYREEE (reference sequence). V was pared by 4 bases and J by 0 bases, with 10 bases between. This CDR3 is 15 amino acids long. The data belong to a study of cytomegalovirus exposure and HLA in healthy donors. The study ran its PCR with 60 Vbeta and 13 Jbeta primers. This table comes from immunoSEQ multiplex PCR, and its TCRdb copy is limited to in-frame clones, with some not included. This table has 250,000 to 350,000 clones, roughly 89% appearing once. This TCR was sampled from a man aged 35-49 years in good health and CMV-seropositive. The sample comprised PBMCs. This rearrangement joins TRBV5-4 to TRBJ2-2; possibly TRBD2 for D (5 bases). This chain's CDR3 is CASSLRVANTGELFF. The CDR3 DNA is TGTGCCAGCAGCCTGCGGGTGGCGAACACCGGGGAGCTGTTTTTT.